What follows is one T cell receptor beta chain and its context. This entry is derived from a study of blood T cell repertoires in COVID-19. The assay was immunoSEQ multiplex PCR, and TCRdb's table has in-frame clones only and misses some. The sample holds just over 150,000 clones; about 85% are singletons and the top ten take 3% to 3.5%. Germline assignment: CDR1 DFQATT and CDR2 SNEGSKA (reference sequence). CDR3 size: 15 residues. The J segment lost 2 bases and the V segment lost 3 bases, leaving 4 bases of the junction unmatched. This sequence originates from a human donor with acute or convalescent COVID-19. The donor label of this sample is uncertain. J is TRBJ1-4 and V is TRBV20-1; 9 positions agree with TRBD1. Material for sequencing was peripheral blood. For the CDR3, the DNA is TGCAGTGCTAGTCGGGGGACAGGGACTAATGAAAAACTGTTTTTT. It codes for CSASRGTGTNEKLFF.